A selection of T cell receptor beta chains follows, all from one sample in a study of T-cell reconstitution after alpha-beta-depleted transplantation in children. TCRdb reprocessed the PCR reads via MiXCR and lists one record per CDR3 protein. The sample comprises more than 20,000 distinct CDR3 sequences, 11% of which are singletons, and roughly 25% rests with the top ten. The specimen was PBMCs from the stem cell graft donor, collected from the stem cell graft. The receptor set was obtained from a human donor who donated a stem cell graft to a child with chronic granulomatous disease. Each CDR3 is given with its conserved first and last residue. A D gene is named only where the DNA matches it firmly. Only some rows state a clone size, as once, few, many or a class for expanded clones.

v_gene: TRBV7-9
d_gene: .
abundance: .
j_gene: TRBJ1-1
CDR3nt: TGTGCCAGCAGCTTAATTGCCAGAGAAGCTTTCTTT
CDR3aa: CASSLIAREAFF

v_gene: TRBV7-9
d_gene: .
abundance: many
j_gene: TRBJ2-7
CDR3nt: TGTGCCAGCAGCCTCGTAAAGGGCGGAGTAGTCTACGAGCAGTACTTC
CDR3aa: CASSLVKGGVVYEQYF

v_gene: TRBV11-2
d_gene: TRBD2
abundance: few
j_gene: TRBJ2-1
CDR3nt: TGTGCCAGCAGCTTGTACGGGGGGGTAGACAATGAGCAGTTCTTC
CDR3aa: CASSLYGGVDNEQFF

v_gene: TRBV18
d_gene: TRBD1
abundance: many
j_gene: TRBJ2-6
CDR3nt: TGTGCCAGCTCACCTTTATCTCCGGGACAGCGCCCTCAAACTGGGGCCAACGTCCTGACTTTC
CDR3aa: CASSPLSPGQRPQTGANVLTF

v_gene: TRBV20-1
d_gene: .
abundance: many
j_gene: TRBJ2-2
CDR3nt: TGCAGTAGTATCAGCGGCCGAACCGGGGAGCTGTTTTTT
CDR3aa: CSSISGRTGELFF

v_gene: TRBV2
d_gene: .
abundance: many
j_gene: TRBJ2-7
CDR3nt: TGTGCCAGCAGTGACGGCGGCTCCTACGAGCAGTACTTC
CDR3aa: CASSDGGSYEQYF

v_gene: TRBV5-1
d_gene: .
abundance: many
j_gene: TRBJ1-2
CDR3nt: TGCGCCAGCAGCTTGGCCGGGCAGGGCCCCGACTATGGCTACACCTTC
CDR3aa: CASSLAGQGPDYGYTF

v_gene: TRBV7-2
d_gene: .
abundance: many
j_gene: TRBJ2-2
CDR3nt: TGTGCCAGCACCCAGAGACGGGCCGGGGAGCTGTTTTTT
CDR3aa: CASTQRRAGELFF

v_gene: TRBV28
d_gene: .
abundance: many
j_gene: TRBJ2-3
CDR3nt: TGTGCCAGCAGTTCCCGGATGGTTTGGACAGATACGCAGTATTTT
CDR3aa: CASSSRMVWTDTQYF

v_gene: TRBV5-1
d_gene: TRBD1
abundance: many
j_gene: TRBJ1-6
CDR3nt: TGCGCCAGCAGCCTAGAGCCGGGACAGGGGAATTCACCCCTCCACTTT
CDR3aa: CASSLEPGQGNSPLHF

v_gene: TRBV6-5
d_gene: .
abundance: many
j_gene: TRBJ1-1
CDR3nt: TGTGCCAGCAGTTACATCCCAGCCATGAACACTGAAGCTTTCTTT
CDR3aa: CASSYIPAMNTEAFF

v_gene: TRBV5-1
d_gene: .
abundance: many
j_gene: TRBJ2-1
CDR3nt: TGCGCCAGCGCCTTAGAGCCCGGATTGGATGAGCAGTTCTTC
CDR3aa: CASALEPGLDEQFF

v_gene: TRBV12-3/TRBV12-4
d_gene: .
abundance: many
j_gene: TRBJ1-2
CDR3nt: TGTGCCAGCAGTTTAAGCACAGGATTGAATGGCTACACCTTC
CDR3aa: CASSLSTGLNGYTF

v_gene: TRBV4-3
d_gene: .
abundance: many
j_gene: TRBJ1-3
CDR3nt: TGCGCCAGCAGCCACCTGGGAGGAAACACCATATATTTT
CDR3aa: CASSHLGGNTIYF

v_gene: TRBV7-6
d_gene: .
abundance: .
j_gene: TRBJ2-3
CDR3nt: TGTGCCAGCAGCTTAGCAATTGGGGATACGCAGTATTTT
CDR3aa: CASSLAIGDTQYF

v_gene: TRBV12-3/TRBV12-4
d_gene: .
abundance: many
j_gene: TRBJ1-2
CDR3nt: TGTGCCAGCAGTTTAAAGGGTTCATATGGCTACACCTTC
CDR3aa: CASSLKGSYGYTF

v_gene: TRBV20-1
d_gene: .
abundance: many
j_gene: TRBJ2-1
CDR3nt: TGCAGTGCTAGAGGGGGGACGGTCTCCTACAATGAGCAGTTCTTC
CDR3aa: CSARGGTVSYNEQFF